This T cell receptor beta chain was observed in a study of cytomegalovirus exposure and HLA in healthy donors (dated by TCRdb to about 2017). Looking at the study overall: According to an earlier analysis of 587 of the donors, about 190 million T cells yielded 117 million unique TCR beta sequences and 276 Gb of sequence data. An early release covering about 600 HLA-typed donors comprised roughly 300 gigabases of sequencing data and roughly 86 million unique TCR sequences. The genetic ancestry cluster associated with self-reported Caucasian donors included roughly four fifths of the roughly 390 genotyped donors. The study aimed to test whether signatures of past pathogen exposure could be identified by cataloging public T cell receptors. The study used immunosequencing to profile the T cell repertoires of about 670 subjects and linked those repertoires to cytomegalovirus serostatus. Along with the roughly 670-subject first cohort, a separate validation cohort of 120 different subjects was used. High-throughput TCR immunosequencing, statistical association of individual TCRs with disease status, and machine learning were combined to predict cytomegalovirus infection status. To study patterns of TCR occurrence, a later analysis re-analyzed previously published TCR beta repertoires from 666 donors and added high-resolution HLA genotyping. Rather than drawing on any new phenotypic data, the later analysis identified candidate immune exposures from TCR beta sequences and the way those sequences occurred across donors. An earlier analysis of 500 to 750 of the donors applied high-throughput TCR beta sequencing to assess whether each TCR beta V gene segment acted as functional or pseudogenic. Donor age, sex, ethnicity and CMV serostatus were compiled together with the repertoire data. In a later genetic analysis, genome-wide SNP genotypes for about three fifths of the roughly 670 donors were used, and that subset was treated as a discovery cohort. All discovery cohort repertoires had been generated using a single sequencing platform. HLA typing covered class I and class II loci at four-digit resolution. Typing coverage varied by locus: about 620-640 donors for A, B, C, DRB1 and DQB1; roughly 520 for DQA1; more than 600 for DPA1; approximately 450 for DPB1. Because of strong linkage in the cohort, four or five DR-DQ haplotypes were treated as single units for association and clustering. Among under 450 genotyped donors of the cohort, an average of 235,054 unique TCR beta nucleotide sequences were sequenced per donor, roughly a sixth of them non-productive. Study-level results and caveats: According to a later analysis, parvovirus B19, influenza, CMV and Epstein-Barr virus appeared linked to several top co-occurrence clusters. A later analysis found that HLA-associated TCR beta chains were more clonally expanded and had lower generation probabilities than equally common non-associated chains. Correlated functional status among segregating V segments might be attributable to linkage disequilibrium, but an unknown experimental factor could not be ruled out. A later analysis associated about 17,000 TCR beta sequences with specific HLA alleles at a false discovery rate of 0.05. While some public TCRs were present in many individuals, most TCR sequences turned up only very rarely across donors. Assigning TCR associations to individual alleles was difficult when HLA alleles, especially DR and DQ, strongly co-occurred. It was suggested by the authors that the approach could potentially be generalized to other disease states and immunological phenotypes. In a later analysis, most CMV-associated TCR beta chains were found to appear HLA-restricted, with HLA associations seemingly driven largely by CMV exposure. A further reported finding was that TCR beta sequences accurately predicted the HLA-A and HLA-B alleles for most subjects in the first cohort. According to a later genetic analysis, donors in an Asian-associated ancestry cluster had fewer N-insertions in productive TCRs than the roughly 670-donor mean. Only TCR beta chains were sequenced in this cohort, and the absence of alpha or paired-chain data limited detectable features. The earlier analysis of a few hundred of the donors excluded 15 to 20 rarely observed V segments, including chromosome 9 orphons, because counts were too low. Immune exposure information for the cohort was limited to CMV serostatus. Because HLA typing was missing for some donors at each locus, association tests included only the typed subset. V-gene and J-gene trimming of TCR beta chains was associated with a missense DCLRE1C variant in a later genetic analysis, and the association was replicated in an independent cohort. The study gave a list of 150 to 200 TCR beta chains associated with cytomegalovirus. Three of the identified cytomegalovirus-associated TCR beta chains were confirmed in vitro to be specific for cytomegalovirus antigens. A cluster of highly shared sequence variants was judged likely to be a technical artifact of the sequencing pipeline. In a later analysis, the rate of TCR association differed among HLA loci, with DRB1 alleles having the most associated TCRs and HLA-C alleles having the fewest. An earlier analysis of several hundred of the donors showed that most TCR beta V segments appeared in productive rearrangements either about 90% or about 30% of the time, which broadly matched IMGT annotations. Roughly uniform sequencing depth across donors was assumed in presence/absence analyses, although this assumption may not hold. The 87-base-pair reads could not distinguish some IMGT-functional V segments, including TRBV6-2 and TRBV6-3, so those segments were excluded. The classifier was reported to diagnose cytomegalovirus status with high specificity and sensitivity in both the original cohort and the validation cohort.

Library creation used the immunoSEQ multiplex PCR assay. The multiplex PCR relied on a mix of 60 forward primers for TCR Vbeta segments and 13 reverse primers for TCR Jbeta segments. A multiplex PCR assay on genomic DNA amplified the CDR3 region of rearranged TCR beta genes. On the Illumina HiSeq System, the amplified TCR beta libraries were sequenced as 87-base-pair reads. Under the source paper's analysis protocol: A later analysis tallied roughly 80 million unique TCR beta chains across the approximately 670 repertoires, and about 12 million of those chains were shared by two or more donors. A nearest-neighbor algorithm error-corrected the raw reads and collapsed the reads into unique sequences, merging closely related sequences to remove PCR and sequencing errors. V, D and J gene segments were assigned by aligning CDR3 sequences to IMGT reference sequences. For a sequence to be retained, a match of at least six nucleotides to both a V gene segment and a J gene segment was required. A rearrangement was called productive if the CDR3 had no stop codons and remained in frame with V and J, and every other rearrangement was called non-productive. CDR3 was defined according to IMGT convention as the region running from the second conserved V-encoded cysteine to the conserved J-encoded phenylalanine. The earlier analysis of around 640 of the donors excluded sequences that lacked an unambiguous match to a single V gene segment. In an earlier analysis of around 590 of the donors, a V segment was called functional when productive rearrangements were above 56.7%, and segregating when the standard deviation between donors exceeded 5%. A statistical classification framework was built for diagnosing cytomegalovirus status from the catalog of TCR beta chain sequences. In a later analysis, TCR nucleotide sequences were compared against IMGT/GENE-DB human TR gene sequences so that V and J genes could be assigned. The TCRdist pipeline was used in a later analysis to assign CDR3 sequences and most-parsimonious VDJ recombination scenarios. A later analysis defined each TCR beta chain by its CDR3 amino acid sequence plus V-gene family, and excluded reads lacking a unique V-gene family. As a way to deal with suspected cross-contamination and a sequencing artifact, a later analysis dropped under 600 nucleotide sequences that were highly shared and had low generation probability. In a later analysis, a clonal expansion index for each public chain was calculated from normalized within-repertoire ranks of inferred template counts. Generation probabilities in a later analysis came from a VDJ recombination model fitted to out-of-frame rearrangements, and those results were checked against IGoR. In a later analysis, hypergeometric tests were used to score TCR-TCR, TCR-HLA and TCR-CMV co-occurrence, with a repertoire-size bias correction applied to TCR pairs. In a later analysis, false discovery rates were estimated by permuting HLA or CMV assignments 20 times. In a later analysis, co-occurring TCRs were grouped using DBSCAN, with TCRdist sequence similarity added in when clustering inside HLA-allele-positive subsets. Co-occurrence clustering excluded repertoires with fewer than 30,000 or more than 120,000 public chains, plus five with anomalous nucleotide sharing. In TCRdb, the immuneACCESS table is reduced to in-frame sequences with V and J assigned. These tables do not hold every clone; where another copy was compared, an unresolved V gene accounts for under half, and the others remain unexplained. That table is the source of V, J and clone size, and D and trimming were worked out from the DNA. Recorded for this sample are fewer than 150,000 clones; about four fifths of them occurred a single time. The leading ten clones occupy under 5.5% of the sample.

The cysteine opens and the phenylalanine closes a CDR3 of 14 amino acids. The only DNA kept is the CDR3, 42 bases in frame from the first base. As encoded in the germline V gene, CDR1 is SQVTM while CDR2 is ANQGSEA. V loses 4 bases of germline sequence and J loses 3 bases, and the interval between the two ends is 16 bases. Comments on this clone: The clone's antigen remains unknown. Base qualities are not at hand, and no much larger clone is one base apart.

In total, roughly 670 healthy bone marrow donors made up the cohort. All cohort members were sampled while nominally healthy, although unrecorded immune exposures were likely present. Of the approximately 670 cohort members, roughly 290 had a positive CMV serostatus and about 360 had a negative one, while no CMV serostatus was recorded for the donor. A peripheral blood sample was provided by each donor, and peripheral blood mononuclear cells were used for TCR beta sequencing. Genomic DNA extraction from the blood cell samples was performed with the Qiagen DNeasy Blood Extraction Kit. The sequenced material came from PBMCs. This receptor was identified in a man aged 25 to 40 in good health. Recombination joined TRBV29-1 with TRBJ2-7; D gene: possibly TRBD2, on 6 matching bases. The DNA sequence is given as TGCAGCGTTGGGGCCATAGGGCGGGGCTACGAGCAGTACTTC. It codes for CSVGAIGRGYEQYF.